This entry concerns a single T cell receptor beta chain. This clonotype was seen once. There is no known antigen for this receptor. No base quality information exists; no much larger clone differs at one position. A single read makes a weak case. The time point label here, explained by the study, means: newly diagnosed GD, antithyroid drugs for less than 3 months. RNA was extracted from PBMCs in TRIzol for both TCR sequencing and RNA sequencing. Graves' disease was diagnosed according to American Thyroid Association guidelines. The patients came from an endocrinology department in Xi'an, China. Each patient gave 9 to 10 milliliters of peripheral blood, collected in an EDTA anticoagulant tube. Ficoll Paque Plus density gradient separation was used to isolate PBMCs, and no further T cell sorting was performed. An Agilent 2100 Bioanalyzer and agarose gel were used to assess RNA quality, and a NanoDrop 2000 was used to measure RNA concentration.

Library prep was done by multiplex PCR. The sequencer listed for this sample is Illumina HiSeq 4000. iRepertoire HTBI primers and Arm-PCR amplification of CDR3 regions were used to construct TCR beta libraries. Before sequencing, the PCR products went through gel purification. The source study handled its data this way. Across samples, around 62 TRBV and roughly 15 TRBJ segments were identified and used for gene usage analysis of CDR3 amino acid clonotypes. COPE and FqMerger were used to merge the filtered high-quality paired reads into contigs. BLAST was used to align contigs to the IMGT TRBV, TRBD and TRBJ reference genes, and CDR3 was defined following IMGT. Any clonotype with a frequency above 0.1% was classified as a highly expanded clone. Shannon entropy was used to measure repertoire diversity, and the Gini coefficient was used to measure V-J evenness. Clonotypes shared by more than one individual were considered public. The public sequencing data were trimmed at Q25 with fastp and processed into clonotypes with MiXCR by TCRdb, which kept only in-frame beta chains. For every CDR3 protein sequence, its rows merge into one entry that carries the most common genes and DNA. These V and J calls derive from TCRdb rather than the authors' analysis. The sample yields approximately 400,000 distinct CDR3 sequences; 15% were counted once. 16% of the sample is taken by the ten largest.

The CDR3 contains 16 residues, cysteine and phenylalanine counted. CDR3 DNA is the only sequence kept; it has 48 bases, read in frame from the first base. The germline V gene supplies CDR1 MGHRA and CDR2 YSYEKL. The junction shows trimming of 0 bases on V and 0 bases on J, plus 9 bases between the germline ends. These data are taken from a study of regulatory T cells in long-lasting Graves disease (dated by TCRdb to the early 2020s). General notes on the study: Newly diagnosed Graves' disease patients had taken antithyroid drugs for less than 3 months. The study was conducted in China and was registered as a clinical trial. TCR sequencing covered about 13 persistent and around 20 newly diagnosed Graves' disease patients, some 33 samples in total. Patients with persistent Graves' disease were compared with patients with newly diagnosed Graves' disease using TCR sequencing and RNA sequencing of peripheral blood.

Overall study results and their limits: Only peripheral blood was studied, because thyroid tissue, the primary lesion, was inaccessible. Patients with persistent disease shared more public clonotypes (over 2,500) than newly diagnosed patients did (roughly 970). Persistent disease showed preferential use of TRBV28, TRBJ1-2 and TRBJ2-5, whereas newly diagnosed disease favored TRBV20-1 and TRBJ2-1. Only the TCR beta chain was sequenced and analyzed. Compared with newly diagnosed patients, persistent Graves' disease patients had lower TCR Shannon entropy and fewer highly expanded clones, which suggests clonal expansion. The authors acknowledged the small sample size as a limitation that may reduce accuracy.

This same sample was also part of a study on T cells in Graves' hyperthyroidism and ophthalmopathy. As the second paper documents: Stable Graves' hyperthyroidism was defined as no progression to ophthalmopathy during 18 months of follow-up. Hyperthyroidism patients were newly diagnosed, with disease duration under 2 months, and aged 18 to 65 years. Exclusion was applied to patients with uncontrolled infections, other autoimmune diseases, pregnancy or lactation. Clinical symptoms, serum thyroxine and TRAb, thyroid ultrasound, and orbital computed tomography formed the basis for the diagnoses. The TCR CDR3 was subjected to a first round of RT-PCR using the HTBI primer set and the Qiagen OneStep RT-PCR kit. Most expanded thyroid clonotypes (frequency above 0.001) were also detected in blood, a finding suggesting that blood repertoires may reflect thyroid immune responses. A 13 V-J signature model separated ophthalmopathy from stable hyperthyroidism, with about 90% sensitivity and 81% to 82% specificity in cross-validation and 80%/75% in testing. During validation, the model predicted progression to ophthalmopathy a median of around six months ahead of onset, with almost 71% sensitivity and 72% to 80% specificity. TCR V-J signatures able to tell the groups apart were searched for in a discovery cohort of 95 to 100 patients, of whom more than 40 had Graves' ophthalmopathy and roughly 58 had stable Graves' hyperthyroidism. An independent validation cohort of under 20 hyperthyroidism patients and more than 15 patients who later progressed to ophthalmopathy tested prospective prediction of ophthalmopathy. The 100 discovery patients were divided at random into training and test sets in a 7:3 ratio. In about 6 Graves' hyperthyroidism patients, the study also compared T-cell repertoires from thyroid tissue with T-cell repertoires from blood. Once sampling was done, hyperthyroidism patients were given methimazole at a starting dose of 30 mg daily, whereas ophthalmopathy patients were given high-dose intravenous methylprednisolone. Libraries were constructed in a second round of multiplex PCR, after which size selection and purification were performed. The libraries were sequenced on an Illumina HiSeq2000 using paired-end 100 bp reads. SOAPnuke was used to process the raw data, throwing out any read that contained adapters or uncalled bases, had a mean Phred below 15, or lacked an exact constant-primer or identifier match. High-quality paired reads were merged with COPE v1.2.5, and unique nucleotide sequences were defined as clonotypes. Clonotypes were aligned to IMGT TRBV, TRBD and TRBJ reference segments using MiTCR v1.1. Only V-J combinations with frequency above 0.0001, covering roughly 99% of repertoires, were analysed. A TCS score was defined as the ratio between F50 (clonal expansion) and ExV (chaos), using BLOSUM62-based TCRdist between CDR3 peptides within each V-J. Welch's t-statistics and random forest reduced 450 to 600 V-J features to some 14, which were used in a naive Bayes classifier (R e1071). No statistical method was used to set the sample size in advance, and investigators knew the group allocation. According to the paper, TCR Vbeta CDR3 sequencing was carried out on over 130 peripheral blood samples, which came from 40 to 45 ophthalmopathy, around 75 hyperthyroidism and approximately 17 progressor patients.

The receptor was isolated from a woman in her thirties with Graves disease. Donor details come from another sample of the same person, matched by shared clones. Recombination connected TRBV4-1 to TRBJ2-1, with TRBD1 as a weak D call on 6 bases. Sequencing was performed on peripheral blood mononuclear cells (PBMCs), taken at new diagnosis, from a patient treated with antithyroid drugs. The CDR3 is CASSQEDRLSYNEQFF. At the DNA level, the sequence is TGCGCCAGCAGCCAAGAGGACAGACTCTCCTACAATGAGCAGTTCTTC.